The 17 T cell receptor beta chains listed next were all sequenced from one sample in a study of T-cell reconstitution after alpha-beta-depleted transplantation in children. A library of TCRbeta sequences, prepared with unique molecular identifiers, was generated. TCRdb processed the PCR reads anew with MiXCR; each CDR3 protein has one entry. The sample includes approximately 400,000 distinct CDR3 sequences, about a tenth of them seen just once. The specimen comprised PBMCs from the stem cell graft donor, sampled from the stem cell graft. The receptor set was obtained from a human donor who donated a stem cell graft to a child with acute myeloid leukemia.

This chain uses TRBV20-1 with TRBJ2-7; unclear D gene. Germline V gene lookup returns CDR1 DFQATT and CDR2 SNEGSKA (reference sequence). The CDR3 totals 13 residues. Trimming shortened V by 3 bases and J by 0 bases, and 9 bases separated the two germline ends. Written as DNA, the CDR3 is TGCAGTGCTAGGTGGACGGCCTCCTACGAGCAGTACTTC. It specifies CSARWTASYEQYF.

The chain recombines TRBV18 with TRBJ2-2, with 13 positions matching TRBD2. With V trimmed by 11 bases and J by 0 bases, 9 bases remained unmatched. Germline-derived CDR1 and CDR2 are KGHSH and LQKENI. The CDR3 spans 17 residues. The CDR3 DNA is TGTGCCCGACGCTGGACTAGCGGGAGCGCGAACACCGGGGAGCTGTTTTTT. Translation: CARRWTSGSANTGELFF. The full variable domain, its missing parts supplied by reference TRBV18 and TRBJ2-2, is NAGVMQNPRHLVRRRGQEARLRCSPMKGHSHVYWYRQLPEEGLKFMVYLQKENIIDESGMPKERFSAEFPKEGPSILRIQQVVRGDSAAYFCARRWTSGSANTGELFFGEGSRLTVL.

The sample holds a few counts of this clonotype. The chain employs TRBV10-1 and TRBJ2-7; tentative D call: TRBD1 (5 bases). Trimming removed 3 bases from V and 2 bases from J, with 11 bases in between. Germline V lookup: CDR1 WNHNN, CDR2 SYGVQD (reference sequence). CDR3 length: 14 amino acids. CDR3 nucleotide sequence: TGCGCCAGCAGTGAAGGTGACAGCACCTACGAGCAGTACGTC. This codes for CASSEGDSTYEQYV.

This clonotype was detected ten times or more. The gene calls are TRBV20-1 and TRBJ2-1, with 7 bases aligning to TRBD2. J gave up 6 bases and V 5 bases, and 10 bases lay outside the gene matches. Germline V gene lookup returns CDR1 DFQATT and CDR2 SNEGSKA (reference sequence). CDR3 length: 14 amino acids. In DNA form, the CDR3 reads TGCAGTGCTCCACCTAGCGGCTCTCTCAATGAGCAGTTCTTC. Amino acids: CSAPPSGSLNEQFF.

This clonotype has at least ten counts. The chain employs TRBV10-3 and TRBJ2-3; tentatively, D is TRBD1 (5 bases). The ends were cut back, 4 bases at V and 2 bases at J, with 10 bases in the middle. The CDR3 totals 14 residues. Looked up from germline, CDR1 is ENHRY and CDR2 is SYGVKD. The DNA for the CDR3 is TGTGCCATCAGTGGGGGCGAGCTCACAGATACGCAGTATTTT. Its translation: CAISGGELTDTQYF.

The chain links TRBV7-9 to TRBJ2-2; D possibly corresponds to TRBD1 (6 bases). The CDR3 runs 16 residues. The V gene lost 0 bases and the J gene lost 0 bases, with 8 bases spanning the gap. CDR1 and CDR2 (germline): SEHNR, FQNEAQ (reference sequence). The CDR3 here is CASSLARGSNTGELFF. CDR3 nucleotide sequence: TGTGCCAGCAGCTTAGCCAGGGGCTCGAACACCGGGGAGCTGTTTTTT.

This clonotype has only a few counts. This chain connects TRBV7-9 to TRBJ1-2; perhaps TRBD1 as D (6 bases). V lost 0 bases, J lost 6 bases, and 14 bases lay in between. This CDR3 region has 15 residues. CDR1 SEHNR and CDR2 FQNEAQ come from the germline V gene (reference sequence). CDR3 sequence: CASSLARRGVDGYTF. DNA for the CDR3: TGTGCCAGCAGCTTAGCTCGCAGGGGAGTGGATGGCTACACCTTC.

The rearrangement uses TRBV6-1 and TRBJ1-5; no reliable D call. This CDR3 is 15 amino acids long. Trimming removed 5 bases from V and 3 bases from J, with 14 bases in between. Germline CDR1 MNHNS, CDR2 SASEGT. Written as DNA, the CDR3 is TGTGCCAGCAGTATAGACCGGGCCCCCAATCAGCCCCAGCATTTT. Its protein is CASSIDRAPNQPQHF.

This clonotype was observed a handful of times. The V gene is TRBV5-1, the J gene TRBJ2-1; D gene uncertain. The V end lost 4 bases, the J end lost 7 bases, and 18 bases lay between the germline ends. The V gene's germline CDR1 is SGHRS and CDR2 YFSETQ. This CDR3 spans 15 amino acids. The CDR3 spells CASSLGAAVGNEQFF. The CDR3 DNA is TGCGCCAGCAGCCTGGGTGCGGCGGTTGGTAATGAGCAGTTCTTC.

This clonotype was seen repeatedly, ten times or more. This sequence joins TRBV20-1 and TRBJ2-2; a weak D match, TRBD1 (6 bases). Per the germline V gene, CDR1 is DFQATT and CDR2 is SNEGSKA (reference sequence). Between the trimmed V and J ends, which lost 6 bases and 3 bases, there was a span of 11 bases. The CDR3 has 13 residues. CDR3 sequence reads: CSATRTDTGELFF. CDR3 nucleotides: TGCAGTGCCACAAGGACAGACACCGGGGAGCTGTTTTTT.

Only a few counts were recorded for this clonotype. V and J are TRBV7-2 and TRBJ2-1, with a weak D call TRBD2 (6 bases). Germline V gene lookup returns CDR1 SGHTA and CDR2 FQGNSA. This CDR3 region has 15 residues. V lost 1 base to trimming and J lost 6 bases, with 13 bases between them. CDR3 sequence (DNA): TGTGCCAGCAGCTTAGATGCGGGGAATTTCAATGAGCAGTTCTTC. Translation gives CASSLDAGNFNEQFF.

This clonotype has only a few counts. This chain connects TRBV4-2 to TRBJ1-5, with D tentatively TRBD1 (5 bases). The V gene lost 4 bases and the J gene lost 4 bases, with 17 bases spanning the gap. The CDR3 spans 16 residues. Germline assignment: CDR1 LGHNA and CDR2 YNFKEQ. The CDR3: CASSPNKLAGNQPQHF. The CDR3 coding sequence is TGTGCCAGCAGCCCCAATAAGTTGGCAGGGAATCAGCCCCAGCATTTT.

This clonotype was counted only a few times. The chain carries TRBV27 and TRBJ2-1; TRBD2 aligns across 16 bases. This CDR3 has 18 amino acids. Per the germline V gene, CDR1 is MNHEY and CDR2 is SMNVEV (reference sequence). The V gene end was trimmed by 5 bases and the J gene end by 2 bases; junction bases not matched to a gene: 6. The DNA for the CDR3 is TGTGCCAGCAGTACCGGGACTAGCGGGAGGGGTCCCTACAATGAGCAGTTCTTC. It specifies CASSTGTSGRGPYNEQFF.

The chain uses TRBV15 and TRBJ2-3, with 7 positions matching TRBD2. The J segment lost 3 bases and the V segment lost 0 bases, leaving 3 bases of the junction unmatched. The CDR3 loop spans 15 amino acids. Germline assignment: CDR1 LNHNV and CDR2 YYDKDF (reference sequence). The CDR3 loop reads CATSRDRLATDTQYF. CDR3 nucleotide sequence: TGTGCCACCAGCAGAGATCGACTAGCTACAGATACGCAGTATTTT.

This clonotype was seen at least ten times. The rearrangement links TRBV7-2 to TRBJ1-2, with 11 bases matching TRBD1. V lost 5 bases and J lost 8; bases outside the gene matches: 7. Germline V CDR1 and CDR2: SGHTA, FQGNSA. The CDR3 has 14 amino acids. The CDR3 sequence: CASSDGQGARGYTF. DNA for the CDR3: TGTGCCAGCAGCGACGGACAGGGGGCGCGGGGCTACACCTTC.

The rearrangement links TRBV6-5 to TRBJ2-5; D possibly corresponds to TRBD2 (5 bases). Germline values: CDR1 MNHEY, CDR2 SVGAGI. With 6 bases removed from V and 2 bases from J, the gap between germline ends came to 16 bases. This CDR3 has 15 residues. The CDR3 sequence is CASRTDPRAQETQYF. The CDR3 DNA follows: TGTGCCAGCAGAACCGACCCGCGGGCACAAGAGACCCAGTACTTC.

This clonotype was seen repeatedly, ten times or more. The chain joins TRBV5-1 to TRBJ1-5, with D unresolved. V was trimmed by 4 bases and J by 2 bases, leaving 13 bases between them. Germline loops: CDR1 SGHRS, CDR2 YFSETQ. There are 15 residues in the CDR3. The CDR3 nucleotides read TGCGCCAGCAGCGCGACGGGCGGTGGCAATCAGCCCCAGCATTTT. Protein product: CASSATGGGNQPQHF.